This T cell receptor beta chain originates from a study of T cells after yellow fever vaccination. Study findings and constraints: Among all clonotypes, a small share was observed in both CD4 and CD8 compartments. Once the booster was given, most primary-vaccination clones reappeared, at 95% to 97% for CD4 and around 90% for CD8.

This clonotype was detected ten times or more. Its antigen is currently unknown. TCRdb passed the 5' RACE reads through MiXCR, listing each CDR3 protein once. The data hold hundreds of thousands of distinct CDR3 sequences, with about 8.7% observed a single time. There are 15 residues in the CDR3. Per the germline V gene, CDR1 is GTSNPN and CDR2 is SVGIG (reference sequence). The ends lost 4 bases at V and 2 bases at J; junction bases unmatched: 9. Here the sequenced sample was PBMCs, taken on the day of the first yellow fever vaccination. The V and J genes are TRBV30 and TRBJ2-7; 9 positions match TRBD1. The TCR sequence derives from a man between 18 and 29 years old who received the YFV17D yellow fever vaccine. In DNA, the CDR3 is TGTGCCTGGAAGGGGGACAGGGAGGGGGCCTACGAGCAGTACTTC. Translation: CAWKGDREGAYEQYF.